This passage covers 31 T cell receptor beta chains from one sample sequenced in a study of T cell responses to AZD1222 COVID-19 vaccine. TCRdb's copy holds only in-frame clones and misses some; the assay was immunoSEQ multiplex PCR. The sample has about 190,000 clones; approximately 87% are singletons. Sequenced material: peripheral blood, taken on day 0 of MenACWY control vaccination. Every receptor here comes from an adult in good health.

The V gene is TRBV5-1, the J gene TRBJ1-1; 9 bases are a match to TRBD1. Germline V lookup: CDR1 SGHRS, CDR2 YFSETQ. The CDR3 runs 16 residues. V shed 3 bases, J shed 0 bases, and the junction held 6 bases outside the gene matches. CDR3 region: CASSSGQGRMNTEAFF. The CDR3 DNA reads as TGCGCCAGCAGCTCCGGACAGGGGCGGATGAACACTGAAGCTTTCTTT.

V gene TRBV4-3 combines with J gene TRBJ2-7; TRBD1 is a possible D gene (6 bases). The CDR3 has 15 amino acids. The V gene lost 0 bases and the J gene lost 3 bases, with 12 bases spanning the gap. CDR1 is LGHNA, CDR2 YSLEER, per germline. CDR3 residues: CASSQDDRPDYEQYF. As DNA, the CDR3 is TGCGCCAGCAGCCAAGATGACAGGCCAGACTACGAGCAGTACTTC.

The gene calls are TRBV7-8 and TRBJ2-3, with D perhaps matching TRBD2 (6 bases). Germline CDR1 and CDR2: SGHVS and FQNEAQ. The CDR3 length is 17 residues. Deletions cut 1 base from V and 3 bases from J, with 17 bases between. This CDR3 is CASSLGRERGRTDTQYF. For the CDR3, the DNA is TGTGCCAGCAGCTTAGGACGGGAGAGGGGCCGAACAGATACGCAGTATTTT.

The J gene is TRBJ1-2, the V gene TRBV10-3; D is uncertain. V was trimmed by 2 bases and J by 4 bases, leaving 5 bases between them. Germline values: CDR1 ENHRY, CDR2 SYGVKD. The CDR3 is 12 residues long. The CDR3 region is CAISEELYGYTF. The DNA of the CDR3 is TGTGCCATCAGTGAGGAGCTCTATGGCTACACCTTC.

V and J are TRBV7-9 and TRBJ1-3; D unresolved. This CDR3 is 15 amino acids long. In germline, CDR1 is SEHNR, CDR2 FQNEAQ (reference sequence). Trimming removed 0 bases at V and 4 bases at J, with 10 bases between. CDR3: CASSLAAVRGNTIYF. CDR3 DNA sequence: TGTGCCAGCAGCTTAGCCGCGGTTAGGGGAAACACCATATATTTT.

The chain has TRBV29-1 and TRBJ2-7, with D hard to call. The V end was cut by 7 bases, the J end by 0 bases, with 7 bases between. CDR1 SQVTM and CDR2 ANQGSEA come from the germline V gene. This CDR3 contains 11 residues. CDR3 sequence: CSARSSYEQYF. CDR3 in DNA: TGCAGCGCCAGAAGCTCCTACGAGCAGTACTTC.

The chain is built from TRBV18 and TRBJ1-5, with TRBD1 matching over 7 bases. Germline V gives CDR1 KGHSH, CDR2 LQKENI. This CDR3 contains 20 residues. Trimming removed 2 bases from V and 0 bases from J; junction bases left unmatched: 16. The CDR3 here is CASSPGVGQGDHVSNQPQHF. CDR3 coding DNA: TGTGCCAGCTCACCAGGTGTAGGGCAGGGGGACCACGTTAGCAATCAGCCCCAGCATTTT.

V is TRBV5-6 and J is TRBJ2-7; no firm D call. The V end was cut by 1 base, the J end by 2 bases, with 7 bases between. This CDR3 comprises 13 residues. Germline V gives CDR1 SGHDT, CDR2 YYEEEE. The CDR3 bases are TGTGCCAGCAGCTTGACAGAAGCCTACGAGCAGTACTTC. It specifies CASSLTEAYEQYF.

V usage is TRBV7-8 and J usage is TRBJ1-6; no clear D. Germline assignment: CDR1 SGHVS and CDR2 FQNEAQ. This CDR3 is built from 17 residues. The V gene lost 2 bases and the J gene lost 0 bases, with 11 bases spanning the gap. CDR3 protein: CASSLFSTSSYNSPLHF. As DNA, the CDR3 is TGTGCCAGCAGCTTATTTAGTACTAGCTCCTATAATTCACCCCTCCACTTT.

The chain combines TRBV28 with TRBJ2-7; 7 positions match TRBD1. This CDR3 has 14 residues. The V gene's germline CDR1 is MDHEN and CDR2 SYDVKM. The V and J ends lost 7 bases and 6 bases, in that order; junction bases with no gene match: 12. This CDR3 is CASTNYRGSGEQYF. CDR3 DNA: TGTGCCAGCACCAACTACAGGGGTTCCGGCGAGCAGTACTTC.

The gene calls are TRBV5-1 and TRBJ1-1, with 12 positions matching TRBD1. V shed 4 bases, J shed 2 bases, and the junction held 6 bases outside the gene matches. Germline V CDR1 and CDR2: SGHRS, YFSETQ. The CDR3 extends over 16 amino acids. CDR3 in amino acids: CASSPGQGAGNTEAFF. The CDR3 DNA sequence: TGCGCCAGCAGCCCGGGACAGGGGGCGGGTAACACTGAAGCTTTCTTT.

The chain combines TRBV4-3 with TRBJ1-4, with D possibly being TRBD1 (5 bases). The germline V gene encodes CDR1 LGHNA and CDR2 YSLEER. This CDR3 region has 14 residues. The V and J ends lost 3 bases and 4 bases respectively, with 9 bases between them. For the CDR3, the DNA is TGCGCCAGCAGCCAGGAGGGGCTTAATGAAAAACTGTTTTTT. The encoded protein is CASSQEGLNEKLFF.

This clone was recorded only once. The V and J genes are TRBV13 and TRBJ2-7, with 7 bases identical to TRBD2. Per germline, CDR1 PRHDT and CDR2 FYEKMQ (reference sequence). The CDR3 covers 15 residues. V lost 4 bases, J lost 0 bases, and 6 bases stayed unmatched. CDR3 loop: CASSWSGTVSYEQYF. As DNA, the CDR3 is TGTGCCAGCAGCTGGAGCGGGACTGTCTCCTACGAGCAGTACTTC.

The chain links TRBV3-1 (or the pseudogene TRBV3-2) to TRBJ1-5, with D uncertain. The CDR3 has 12 residues. CDR1 and CDR2 from the germline V gene are LGHDT and YNNKEL (reference sequence). V lost 3 bases and J lost 6, with 6 bases in between. The CDR3 loop reads CASSQGRQPQHF. In DNA form, the CDR3 reads TGTGCCAGCAGCCAGGGCCGTCAGCCCCAGCATTTT.

The chain combines TRBV7-2 with TRBJ2-7, with 11 bases lining up with TRBD2. CDR1 SGHTA and CDR2 FQGNSA come from the germline V gene. This CDR3 is built from 15 residues. The ends lost 1 base at V and 2 bases at J; junction bases unmatched: 1. CDR3 sequence reads: CASSLGLAGTYEQYF. The CDR3 bases are TGTGCCAGCAGCTTAGGACTAGCGGGGACCTACGAGCAGTACTTC.

CDR3: CASSEYQGYQFGDTQYF. Written as DNA, the CDR3 is TGTGCCAGCAGTGAATATCAGGGTTATCAGTTTGGGGATACGCAGTATTTT. The chain carries TRBV25-1 and TRBJ2-3; possibly TRBD1 for D (5 bases). V lost 0 bases and J lost 6, with 19 bases in between. CDR1 is MGHDK, CDR2 SYGVNS, per germline. CDR3 length equals 17 residues. Supplemented by reference TRBV25-1 and TRBJ2-3, the full variable domain reads EADIYQTPRYLVIGTGKKITLECSQTMGHDKMYWYQQDPGMELHLIHYSYGVNSTEKGDLSSESTVSRIRTEHFPLTLESARPSHTSQYLCASSEYQGYQFGDTQYFGPGTRLTVL.

The chain uses TRBV28 and TRBJ1-3; a weak D match, TRBD1 (5 bases). Germline V gene lookup returns CDR1 MDHEN and CDR2 SYDVKM. The CDR3 has 15 amino acids. The ends were cut back, 6 bases at V and 1 base at J, with 13 bases in the middle. For the CDR3, the DNA is TGTGCCAGCAGCCCAGCGGGGGTGTCTGGAAACACCATATATTTT. Amino acids: CASSPAGVSGNTIYF.

The V call is TRBV7-9, the J call TRBJ1-4; TRBD1 matches at 8 bases. The CDR3 has 15 residues. V was pared by 1 base and J by 4 bases, with 2 bases of the junction left unmatched. Germline V lookup: CDR1 SEHNR, CDR2 FQNEAQ (reference sequence). The DNA of the CDR3 is TGTGCCAGCAGCTTAGGGGGACAGGTTAATGAAAAACTGTTTTTT. Amino acids: CASSLGGQVNEKLFF.

The V and J genes are TRBV27 and TRBJ2-1, with no clear D. Germline loops: CDR1 MNHEY, CDR2 SMNVEV (reference sequence). The V gene lost 3 bases and the J gene lost 5 bases, with 11 bases spanning the gap. The CDR3 totals 14 residues. CDR3 DNA sequence: TGTGCCAGCAGTTTTATAGGCAGAGACAATGAGCAGTTCTTC. It translates to CASSFIGRDNEQFF.

The chain has TRBV7-3 and TRBJ2-3, with D hard to call. Trimming cost V 1 base and J 0 bases, with 11 bases left between them. From germline, CDR1 is SGHTA and CDR2 FQGTGA. There are 16 residues in the CDR3. CDR3 coding DNA: TGTGCCAGCAGCTTAAATATGGCTGGCAGCACAGATACGCAGTATTTT. Its translation is CASSLNMAGSTDTQYF.

The chain has TRBV5-5 and TRBJ1-1; TRBD1 agrees at 8 bases. Germline V gene sequence: CDR1 SGHKS, CDR2 YYEKEE (reference sequence). This CDR3 has 15 amino acids. Unmatched junction bases numbered 3, after V lost 0 bases and J lost 2 bases. CDR3 protein: CASSLAQGANTEAFF. The CDR3, as DNA: TGTGCCAGCAGCTTGGCGCAGGGGGCAAACACTGAAGCTTTCTTT.

V is TRBV5-6 and J is TRBJ2-7; D is uncertain. CDR1 and CDR2 (germline): SGHDT, YYEEEE. The CDR3 has 15 residues. The germline V and J ends were trimmed by 5 bases and 0 bases, with 15 bases remaining between them. The CDR3, as DNA: TGTGCCAGCAGTGCGGCGGTGGCTTTCTCCTACGAGCAGTACTTC. This translates into CASSAAVAFSYEQYF.

V and J are TRBV6-2 or TRBV6-3 and TRBJ1-6; possibly TRBD1 for D (5 bases). V was cut by 2 bases and J by 14 bases, with 7 bases left in between. The CDR3 totals 11 residues. The V gene's germline CDR1 is MNHEY and CDR2 SVGEGT. CDR3 sequence (DNA): TGTGCCAGCAGTTACGACAGAGCCCTCCACTTT. Protein sequence: CASSYDRALHF.

The chain uses TRBV30 and TRBJ1-1; D gene ambiguous. CDR3 size: 12 residues. The germline V and J ends were trimmed by 2 bases and 5 bases, with 9 bases remaining between them. Germline V lookup: CDR1 GTSNPN, CDR2 SVGIG (reference sequence). The CDR3 DNA reads TGTGCCTGGAGTCTTACGGGGACTGAAGCTTTCTTT. This translates into CAWSLTGTEAFF. Together with reference TRBV30 and TRBJ1-1, the CDR3 gives the full variable domain: SQTIHQWPATLVQPVGSPLSLECTVEGTSNPNLYWYRQAAGRGLQLLFYSVGIGQISSEVPQNLSASRPQDRQFILSSKKLLLSDSGFYLCAWSLTGTEAFFGQGTRLTVV.

The chain links TRBV15 to TRBJ2-2, with D unclear. The germline V gene has CDR1 LNHNV and CDR2 YYDKDF (reference sequence). V lost 0 bases, J lost 7 bases, and 12 bases lay in between. CDR3 length: 15 amino acids. This CDR3 is CATSRDRTVNGELFF. CDR3 sequence (DNA): TGTGCCACCAGCAGAGATCGAACAGTTAACGGGGAGCTGTTTTTT.

The rearrangement joins TRBV11-3 to TRBJ2-5, with TRBD1 as a possible D gene (5 bases). Trimming removed 1 base from V and 7 bases from J, with 10 bases in between. The CDR3 extends over 13 amino acids. Germline CDR1 and CDR2: SGHNT and YENEEA. This chain's CDR3 is CASSLAQGGTQYF. The CDR3 DNA reads as TGTGCCAGCAGCTTAGCCCAGGGCGGGACCCAGTACTTC.

The CDR3 reads CASSPIPGAEAFF. The DNA for the CDR3 is TGTGCCAGCAGCCCTATCCCGGGAGCTGAAGCTTTCTTT. The V call is TRBV14, the J call TRBJ1-1, with no clear D. Germline CDR1 reads SGHDN; CDR2 reads FVKESK. Between the trimmed V and J ends, which lost 4 bases and 6 bases, there was a span of 12 bases. This CDR3 has 13 residues.

The genes are TRBV7-9 and TRBJ2-3; possible D gene TRBD2, 6 bases. Germline CDR1 reads SEHNR; CDR2 reads FQNEAQ (reference sequence). V was trimmed by 11 bases and J by 0 bases, leaving 12 bases between them. The length of the CDR3 is 13 residues. The CDR3 protein is CAGVAESTDTQYF. In nucleotides, the CDR3 is TGTGCCGGTGTAGCGGAAAGCACAGATACGCAGTATTTT.

CDR3 in DNA: TGTGCCAGTGGCAGGGGACTCAACTACGAGCAGTACTTC. Protein product: CASGRGLNYEQYF. The chain combines TRBV19 with TRBJ2-7, with D possibly being TRBD1 or TRBD2 (6 bases each). Trimming shortened V by 8 bases and J by 3 bases, and 14 bases separated the two germline ends. Germline V gene data show CDR1 as LNHDA and CDR2 as SQIVND (reference sequence). The CDR3 is made up of 13 amino acids.

The CDR3 DNA is TGCAGCGGCGGGACAGGGCAGACCGGGGAGCTGTTTTTT. As protein: CSGGTGQTGELFF. The rearrangement links TRBV29-1 to TRBJ2-2; 9 nucleotides match TRBD1. The CDR3 has 13 amino acids. CDR1 and CDR2 (germline): SQVTM, ANQGSEA. V gave up 7 bases and J gave up 5 bases; unmatched junction bases: 5.

This chain joins TRBV6-1 and TRBJ2-3; the D gene is possibly TRBD2 (7 bases). The CDR3 is made up of 19 amino acids. Germline V gene lookup returns CDR1 MNHNS and CDR2 SASEGT. The ends were cut back, 4 bases at V and 3 bases at J, with 26 bases in the middle. CDR3 residues: CASSALAGLRGGRTDTQYF. The CDR3 nucleotides read TGTGCCAGCAGTGCCCTCGCCGGGCTTAGGGGGGGGCGAACAGATACGCAGTATTTT.